A selection of T cell receptor beta chains follows, all from one sample in a study of blood T cell repertoires in COVID-19. Profiling relied on immunoSEQ multiplex PCR, and the TCRdb table lists in-frame clones only, not all of them. The sample consists of 110,000 or so clones, roughly 82% of them appearing once. Input material: peripheral blood. These receptor sequences come from a human donor in a cohort sampled during active COVID-19. Both conserved end residues are part of each CDR3. The order of the fields is clone size, V gene, D gene, J gene, CDR3 DNA, CDR3 protein. D genes are given only for firm matches. Only part of the rows carry a size: once, few, many, or a class if the clone is expanded.

>-|TRBV6-6|-|TRBJ1-4
TGTGCCCTGGGGACATCCCGAAAACTGTTTTTT
CALGTSRKLFF
>-|TRBV20-1|-|TRBJ2-5
TGCAGTGCTAGTGTCCAGATGGAGACCCAGTACTTC
CSASVQMETQYF
>-|TRBV28|TRBD1|TRBJ1-1
TGTGCCAGCACCCGACAGGGGCTAGGTGAAGCTTTCTTT
CASTRQGLGEAFF
>-|TRBV5-1|-|TRBJ2-1
TGCGCCAGCAGCTTGGAGCCCGACAGCTCCTACAATGAGCAGTTCTTC
CASSLEPDSSYNEQFF
>-|TRBV7-8|-|TRBJ2-1
TGTGCCAGCAGCTTACCTATCGGGGATGAGCAGTTCTTC
CASSLPIGDEQFF
>-|TRBV19|TRBD1|TRBJ2-2
TGTGCCAGCCTCGGGACAGGGGGCACCGGGGAGCTGTTTTTT
CASLGTGGTGELFF
>-|TRBV7-2|-|TRBJ1-6
TGTGCCAGCAGCTTAGCTAGGAGTAGCTCCTATAATTCACCCCTCCACTTT
CASSLARSSSYNSPLHF
>-|TRBV5-6|TRBD1|TRBJ2-3
TGTGCCAGCAGCTTGGGGGAAACGGGACAGCCGACAGATACGCAGTATTTT
CASSLGETGQPTDTQYF
>few|TRBV5-4|TRBD1|TRBJ2-3
TGTGCCAGCAGCCCGGGACAGTTAACAGATACGCAGTATTTT
CASSPGQLTDTQYF
>-|TRBV19|-|TRBJ2-1
TGTGCCAGTACCCCGGGGGGCCTCTACAATGAGCAGTTCTTC
CASTPGGLYNEQFF
>-|TRBV6-5|-|TRBJ2-7
TGTGCCAGCAGTTACTCCGACAGGCCCTACTACGAGCAGTACTTC
CASSYSDRPYYEQYF
>-|TRBV5-1|-|TRBJ1-3
TGCGCCAGCAGCGCGACAGGCACCTCTGGAAACACCATATATTTT
CASSATGTSGNTIYF
>many|TRBV5-1|TRBD2|TRBJ2-1
TGCGCCAGCAGCTCGACTAGCGGGGGGCTCACAAATGAGCAGTTCTTC
CASSSTSGGLTNEQFF
>-|TRBV21-1|-|TRBJ2-7
TGTGCCAGCAGCAAAGCGTCCGGGGGGCCCTACGAGCAGTACTTC
CASSKASGGPYEQYF
>-|TRBV6-5|TRBD1|TRBJ2-5
TGTGCCAGCAGTTGGGGACAGGGGTACCAAGAGACCCAGTACTTC
CASSWGQGYQETQYF
>-|TRBV11-2|-|TRBJ1-4
TGTGCCAGCAGGCAAACAGGGAGCACTAATGAAAAACTGTTTTTT
CASRQTGSTNEKLFF
>few|TRBV11-3|-|TRBJ2-2
TGTGCCAGCAGCTTAGAGGGGGCCAAGGAGCTGTTTTTT
CASSLEGAKELFF
>-|TRBV5-1|-|TRBJ1-1
TGCGCCAGCAGCTTGGGAGTGACTGAAGCTTTCTTT
CASSLGVTEAFF
>-|TRBV4-1|-|TRBJ2-7
TGCGCCAGCAGCCAAGATCTAGACCCTTCCGGCGAGCAGTACTTC
CASSQDLDPSGEQYF
>-|TRBV2|-|TRBJ1-2
TGTGCCAGCAGTGAAGCACCCCAGGGCTATGGCTACACCTTC
CASSEAPQGYGYTF
>-|TRBV19|-|TRBJ2-2
TGTGCCAGTAGTGGGCAGGGCAACACCGGGGAGCTGTTTTTT
CASSGQGNTGELFF
>few|TRBV6-1|-|TRBJ2-7
TGTGCCAGCAGTGAACAACAGGGATATGTCGACGAGCAGTACTTC
CASSEQQGYVDEQYF
>few|TRBV6-5|-|TRBJ2-7
TGTGCCAGCAGTTACTCTGGGGACACCGTAGGCGAGCAGTACTTC
CASSYSGDTVGEQYF
>-|TRBV6-5|-|TRBJ1-1
TGTGCCACCTTCCTGGCGATGGGGGCGTCTGAAGCTTTCTTT
CATFLAMGASEAFF
>few|TRBV7-2|TRBD2|TRBJ2-3
TGTGCCAGCAGCTTTATAGCGGGGGGGCCAGTCACAGATACGCAGTATTTT
CASSFIAGGPVTDTQYF
>-|TRBV29-1|TRBD1|TRBJ2-7
TGCAGCGTCACAACCCCGGGACAGGGGGCGGGGGAGCAGTACTTC
CSVTTPGQGAGEQYF
>-|TRBV4-1|TRBD2|TRBJ2-4
TGCGCCAGCAGCCCCGGGACTAGCGGGGGGCGGAACATTCAGTACTTC
CASSPGTSGGRNIQYF
>few|TRBV5-1|TRBD2|TRBJ2-3
TGCGCCAGCAGCACCAGCGGGGGGGGCACAGATACGCAGTATTTT
CASSTSGGGTDTQYF
>-|TRBV12-5|TRBD1|TRBJ1-2
TGTGCTAGTGGTTCTACAGGGGGCCACCTCCACTACACTAACTATCGCTACACCTTC
CASGSTGGHLHYTNYRYTF
>-|TRBV6-5|-|TRBJ2-2
TGTGCCAGCAGTTGGGCCAACACCGGGGAGCTGTTTTTT
CASSWANTGELFF
>few|TRBV19|TRBD1|TRBJ1-1
TGTGCCATCCCCCATTCGACAGGGTGCACTGAAGCTTTCTTT
CAIPHSTGCTEAFF
>once|TRBV14|-|TRBJ1-5
TGTGCCAGCAGCCAATCGGGCAATCAGCCCCAGCATTTT
CASSQSGNQPQHF
>-|TRBV19|TRBD1|TRBJ1-1
TGTGCCAGTAGTATAGCGGGACAGACGAACACTGAAGCTTTCTTT
CASSIAGQTNTEAFF
>-|TRBV5-4|TRBD1|TRBJ1-2
TGTGCCAGCAGCTTGGGACAGGGGAATTATGGCTACACCTTC
CASSLGQGNYGYTF
>-|TRBV6-5|-|TRBJ1-3
TGTGCCAGCAGTCCCCTCAGGGATTCTGGAAACACCATATATTTT
CASSPLRDSGNTIYF
>-|TRBV7-2|-|TRBJ1-2
TGTGCCAGCAGCTTAGACAAGAACTATGGCTACACCTTC
CASSLDKNYGYTF
>-|TRBV7-6|TRBD2|TRBJ2-7
TGTGCCAGCAGCTTACCCCTTGGACTAGCGGGAAACCCCTACGAGCAGTACTTC
CASSLPLGLAGNPYEQYF
>-|TRBV3-1/TRBV3-2|TRBD2|TRBJ2-3
TGTGCCAGCAGCAAAAGCGGGGCTAGCACAGATACGCAGTATTTT
CASSKSGASTDTQYF
>-|TRBV7-2|-|TRBJ2-7
TGTGCCAGCAGCTTAGACCCCGGGGTGTACGAGCAGTACTTC
CASSLDPGVYEQYF
>-|TRBV7-9|TRBD1|TRBJ1-2
TGTGCCAGCAGCTTCAGTTCTGGGACAGAGACATATGGCTACACCTTC
CASSFSSGTETYGYTF
>-|TRBV9|-|TRBJ1-1
TGTGCCAGCAGCGGGGAAGGGGGGGTTCGGAACACTGAAGCTTTCTTT
CASSGEGGVRNTEAFF
>-|TRBV5-1|-|TRBJ1-3
TGCGCCAGCAGCTTGAATCCCTCCCCTGAGAACACCATATATTTT
CASSLNPSPENTIYF
>-|TRBV28|TRBD1|TRBJ1-6
TGTGCCAGCAGTTTTGGTACAGGGGGTTTCTATAATTCACCCCTCCACTTT
CASSFGTGGFYNSPLHF
>few|TRBV19|TRBD1|TRBJ2-2
TGTGCCAGTAGTTCTCAGGGGGCGGCCGGGGAGCTGTTTTTT
CASSSQGAAGELFF
>-|TRBV28|-|TRBJ2-3
TGTGCCAGCAGTTTTCTCGGAGATACGCAGTATTTT
CASSFLGDTQYF
>-|TRBV5-1|TRBD1|TRBJ1-1
TGCGCCAGCAATCGACAGGGGGGAAGCACTGAAGCTTTCTTT
CASNRQGGSTEAFF
>-|TRBV6-2/TRBV6-3|TRBD1|TRBJ1-5
TGTGCCAGCAGTTACGCACAGGGGGCACGGAGCAATCAGCCCCAGCATTTT
CASSYAQGARSNQPQHF
>-|TRBV25-1|TRBD1|TRBJ1-2
TGTGCCAGCAGTGACCCGGGACAGAAAGGCTACACCTTC
CASSDPGQKGYTF
>-|TRBV6-2/TRBV6-3|-|TRBJ2-3
TGTGCCAGCAGTTACGGGGGGACGAGCCCTAGCACAGATACGCAGTATTTT
CASSYGGTSPSTDTQYF
>-|TRBV19|-|TRBJ1-6
TGTGCCAGTAGTATAGTCTACAGGGATAATTCACCCCTCCACTTT
CASSIVYRDNSPLHF
>-|TRBV19|TRBD2|TRBJ2-3
TGTGCCAGTAGTAGCGGGGGGGCCGCAGATACGCAGTATTTT
CASSSGGAADTQYF
>-|TRBV12-3/TRBV12-4|-|TRBJ1-4
TGTGCCAGCAGTTTCACGAGGGTTGGTCTGTTTTTT
CASSFTRVGLFF
>-|TRBV13|-|TRBJ2-7
TGTGCCAGCAGCGGGCCGGGGGGCAACTCCTACGAGCAGTACTTC
CASSGPGGNSYEQYF
>few|TRBV7-2|-|TRBJ1-1
TGTGCCAGCAGCTTAAGGAGCGAGCGGGGTGAAGCTTTCTTT
CASSLRSERGEAFF
>-|TRBV19|TRBD1|TRBJ1-5
TGTGCCAGTAGTATTGGGACAGCCAATCAGCCCCAGCATTTT
CASSIGTANQPQHF
>-|TRBV29-1|-|TRBJ2-1
TGCAGCGTTGAAGGTACCGGCTACAATGAGCAGTTCTTC
CSVEGTGYNEQFF